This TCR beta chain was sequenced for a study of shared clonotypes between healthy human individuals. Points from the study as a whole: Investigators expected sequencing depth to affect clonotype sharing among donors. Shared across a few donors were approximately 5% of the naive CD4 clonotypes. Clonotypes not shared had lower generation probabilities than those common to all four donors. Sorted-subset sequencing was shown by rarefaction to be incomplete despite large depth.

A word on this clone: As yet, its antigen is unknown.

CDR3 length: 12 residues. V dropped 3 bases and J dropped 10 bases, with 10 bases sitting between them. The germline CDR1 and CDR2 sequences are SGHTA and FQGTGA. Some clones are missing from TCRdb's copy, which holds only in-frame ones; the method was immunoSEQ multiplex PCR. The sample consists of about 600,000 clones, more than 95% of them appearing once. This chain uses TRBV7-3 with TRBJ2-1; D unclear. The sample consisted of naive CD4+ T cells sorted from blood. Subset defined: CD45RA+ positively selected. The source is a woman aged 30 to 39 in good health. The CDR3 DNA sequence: TGTGCCAGCAGCTTTGCTGGGCAGGAGCAGTTCTTC. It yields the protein CASSFAGQEQFF.